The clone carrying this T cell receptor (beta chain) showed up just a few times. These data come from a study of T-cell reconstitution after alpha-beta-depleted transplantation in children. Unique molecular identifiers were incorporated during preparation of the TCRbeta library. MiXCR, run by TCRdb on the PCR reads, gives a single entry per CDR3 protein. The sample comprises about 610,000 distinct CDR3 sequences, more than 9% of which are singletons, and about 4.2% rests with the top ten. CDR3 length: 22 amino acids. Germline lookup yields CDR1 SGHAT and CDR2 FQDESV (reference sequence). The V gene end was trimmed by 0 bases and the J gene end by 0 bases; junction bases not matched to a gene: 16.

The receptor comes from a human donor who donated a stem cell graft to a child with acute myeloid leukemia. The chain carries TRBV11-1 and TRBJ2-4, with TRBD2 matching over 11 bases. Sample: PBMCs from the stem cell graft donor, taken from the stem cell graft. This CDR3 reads CASSLAGTSGRARRAAKNIQYF. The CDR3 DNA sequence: TGTGCCAGCAGCTTAGCGGGAACTAGCGGGAGAGCCCGTCGTGCAGCCAAAAACATTCAGTACTTC. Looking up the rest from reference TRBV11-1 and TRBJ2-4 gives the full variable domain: EAEVAQSPRYKITEKSQAVAFWCDPISGHATLYWYRQILGQGPELLVQFQDESVVDDSQLPKDRFSAERLKGVDSTLKIQPAELGDSAMYLCASSLAGTSGRARRAAKNIQYFGAGTRLSVL.